This TCR beta chain was obtained from a study of T cell clones after liver transplantation. At the level of the study: As an antigen-independent comparator, third-party-reactive TCRbeta sequences came from pre-transplant mixed lymphocyte reactions. Until 12-24 months post-transplant, subjects got standard immunosuppression and no induction. At least one year of complete immunosuppression withdrawal without enzymes over twice normal defined tolerance.

Germline lookup yields CDR1 MNHNY and CDR2 SVGAGI (reference sequence). The CDR3 has 15 amino acids. The germline V and J ends were trimmed by 6 bases and 4 bases, with 18 bases remaining between them. Sequencing was performed with immunoSEQ multiplex PCR; in TCRdb, only in-frame clones are kept and a portion is missing. The sample records roughly 120,000 clones, 90% being singletons. The source was CD4+ T cells from blood, collected 12 months after liver transplant. The clonotype comes from a human patient who received a liver transplant. Some T cells may be provided by the graft donor. V is TRBV6-6 and J is TRBJ1-1, with TRBD1 as a possible D gene (6 bases). CDR3 residues: CASSPLMGAITEAFF. The DNA for the CDR3 is TGTGCCAGCAGCCCATTGATGGGGGCGATCACTGAAGCTTTCTTT.